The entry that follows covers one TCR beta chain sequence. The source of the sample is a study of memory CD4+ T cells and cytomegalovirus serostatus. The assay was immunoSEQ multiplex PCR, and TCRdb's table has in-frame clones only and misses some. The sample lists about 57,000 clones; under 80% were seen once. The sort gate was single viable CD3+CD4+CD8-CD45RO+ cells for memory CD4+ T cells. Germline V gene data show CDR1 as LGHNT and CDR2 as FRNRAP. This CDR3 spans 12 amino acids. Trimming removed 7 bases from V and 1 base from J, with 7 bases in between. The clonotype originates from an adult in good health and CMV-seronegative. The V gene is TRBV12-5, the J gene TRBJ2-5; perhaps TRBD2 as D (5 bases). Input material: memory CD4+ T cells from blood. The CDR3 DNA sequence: TGTGCTAGTGCGCGGGTCCAAGAGACCCAGTACTTC. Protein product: CASARVQETQYF.